This T cell receptor beta chain was captured in a study of blood T cell repertoires in COVID-19. Across the study: Researchers got acute and convalescent COVID-19 samples from the United States, Italy and Spain.

V lost 8 bases to trimming and J lost 5 bases; unmatched junction nucleotides: 7. This CDR3 has 13 residues. Germline CDR1 is MDHEN and CDR2 is SYDVKM. Original processing methods: Nucleated cell number was recorded as an estimate derived from reference gene primer amplification. Repertoires were generated with immunoSEQ multiplex PCR, while TCRdb's copy carries only in-frame clones and drops some. Clone size and the V and J calls come from that table; the DNA yielded D and trimming. Here the sample spans more than 45,000 clones, 85% to 90% being singletons. The genes are TRBV28 and TRBJ1-2; 8 bases align to TRBD1. Sequenced sample: peripheral blood. The TCR comes from a human donor in a cohort sampled during active COVID-19. The CDR3 reads CASGQGKPYGYTF. CDR3 nucleotide sequence: TGTGCCAGCGGACAGGGTAAACCTTATGGCTACACCTTC.